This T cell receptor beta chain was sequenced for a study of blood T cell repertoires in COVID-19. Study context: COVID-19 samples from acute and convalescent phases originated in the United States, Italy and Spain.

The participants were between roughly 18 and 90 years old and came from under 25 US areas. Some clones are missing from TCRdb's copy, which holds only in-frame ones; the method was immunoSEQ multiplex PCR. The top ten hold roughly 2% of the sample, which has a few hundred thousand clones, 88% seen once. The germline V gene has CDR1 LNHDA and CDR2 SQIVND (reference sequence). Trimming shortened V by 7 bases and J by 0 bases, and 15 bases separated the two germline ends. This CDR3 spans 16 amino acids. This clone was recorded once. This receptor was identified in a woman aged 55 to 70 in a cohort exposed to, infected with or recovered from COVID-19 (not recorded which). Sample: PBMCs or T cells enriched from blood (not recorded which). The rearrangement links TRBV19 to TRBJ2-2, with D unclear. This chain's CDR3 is CASTPQARSNTGELFF. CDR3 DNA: TGTGCCAGTACCCCCCAGGCGCGATCGAACACCGGGGAGCTGTTTTTT.